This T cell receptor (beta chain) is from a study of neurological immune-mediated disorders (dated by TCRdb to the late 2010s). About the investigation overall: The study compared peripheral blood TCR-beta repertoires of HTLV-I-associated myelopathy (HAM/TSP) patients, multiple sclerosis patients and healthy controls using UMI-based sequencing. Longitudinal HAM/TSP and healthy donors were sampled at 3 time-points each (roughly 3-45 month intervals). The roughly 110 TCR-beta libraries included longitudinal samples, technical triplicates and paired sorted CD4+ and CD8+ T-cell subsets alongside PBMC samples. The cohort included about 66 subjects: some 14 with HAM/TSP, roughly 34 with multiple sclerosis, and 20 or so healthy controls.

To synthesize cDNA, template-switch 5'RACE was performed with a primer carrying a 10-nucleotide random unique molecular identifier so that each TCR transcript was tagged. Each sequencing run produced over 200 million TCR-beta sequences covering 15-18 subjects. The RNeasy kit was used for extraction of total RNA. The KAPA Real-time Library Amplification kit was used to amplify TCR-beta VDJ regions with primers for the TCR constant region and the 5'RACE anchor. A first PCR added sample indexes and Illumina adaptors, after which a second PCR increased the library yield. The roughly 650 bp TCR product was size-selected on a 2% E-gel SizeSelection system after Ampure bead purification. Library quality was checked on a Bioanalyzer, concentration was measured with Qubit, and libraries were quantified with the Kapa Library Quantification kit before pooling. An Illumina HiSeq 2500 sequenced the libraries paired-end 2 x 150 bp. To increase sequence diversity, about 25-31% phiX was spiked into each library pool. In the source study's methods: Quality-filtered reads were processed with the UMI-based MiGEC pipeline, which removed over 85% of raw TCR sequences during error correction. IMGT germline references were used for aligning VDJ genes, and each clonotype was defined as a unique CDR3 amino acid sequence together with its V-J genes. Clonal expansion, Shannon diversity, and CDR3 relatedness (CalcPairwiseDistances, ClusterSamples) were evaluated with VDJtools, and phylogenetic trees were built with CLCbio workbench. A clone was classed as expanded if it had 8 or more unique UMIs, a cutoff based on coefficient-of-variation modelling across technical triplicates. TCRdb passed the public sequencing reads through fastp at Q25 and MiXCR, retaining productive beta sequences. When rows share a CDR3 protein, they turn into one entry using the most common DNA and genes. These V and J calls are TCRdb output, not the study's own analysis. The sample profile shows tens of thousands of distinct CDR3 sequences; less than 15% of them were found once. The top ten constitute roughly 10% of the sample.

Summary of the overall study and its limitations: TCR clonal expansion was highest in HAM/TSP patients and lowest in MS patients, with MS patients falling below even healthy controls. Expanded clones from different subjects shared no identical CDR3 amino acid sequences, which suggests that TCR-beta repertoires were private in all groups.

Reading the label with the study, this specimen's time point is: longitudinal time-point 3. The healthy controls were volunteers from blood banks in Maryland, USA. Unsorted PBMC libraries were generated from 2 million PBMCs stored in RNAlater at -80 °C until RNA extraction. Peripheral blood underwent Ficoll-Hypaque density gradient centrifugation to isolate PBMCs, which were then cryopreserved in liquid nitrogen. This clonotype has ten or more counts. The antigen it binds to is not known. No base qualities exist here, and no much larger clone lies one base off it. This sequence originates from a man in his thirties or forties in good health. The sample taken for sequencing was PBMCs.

The CDR3 region has the sequence CASSLVGQYEQYF. The DNA sequence reads TGCGCCAGCAGCTTGGTGGGACAGTACGAGCAGTACTTC. The sequence links TRBV5-1 to TRBJ2-7; 7 middle bases align to TRBD1. Sequences SGHRS (CDR1) and YFSETQ (CDR2) are obtained from the germline V gene. The CDR3 runs 13 amino acids, cysteine and phenylalanine included. The entry retains the CDR3 DNA only, 39 bases that are in frame from base 1. V and J are trimmed by 0 bases and 4 bases, and the gene matches miss 1 base of the junction.